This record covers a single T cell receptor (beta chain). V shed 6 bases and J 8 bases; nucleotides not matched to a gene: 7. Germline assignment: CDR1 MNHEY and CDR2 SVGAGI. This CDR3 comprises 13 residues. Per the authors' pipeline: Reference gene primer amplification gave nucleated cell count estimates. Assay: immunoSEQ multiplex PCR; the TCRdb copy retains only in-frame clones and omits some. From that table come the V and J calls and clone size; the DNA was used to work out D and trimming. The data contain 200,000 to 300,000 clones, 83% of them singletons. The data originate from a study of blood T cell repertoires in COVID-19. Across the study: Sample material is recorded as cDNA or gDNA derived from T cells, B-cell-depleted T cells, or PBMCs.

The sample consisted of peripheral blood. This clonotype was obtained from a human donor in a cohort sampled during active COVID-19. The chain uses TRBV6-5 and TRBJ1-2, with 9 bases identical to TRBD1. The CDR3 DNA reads TGTGCCAGCAGAGGACAGGGGCGGGAAGGCTACACCTTC. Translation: CASRGQGREGYTF.